Following are 2 T cell receptor beta chains from one sample sequenced in a study of OX40 agonist ivuxolimab in advanced cancers. Libraries were prepared by immunoSEQ multiplex PCR; TCRdb keeps only in-frame clonotypes and omits some of them. The sample has 55,000 to 70,000 clones; 86% are singletons. This sample comprised CD4+ or CD8+ T cells sorted from blood, obtained in a trial of the OX40 agonist ivuxolimab. The receptors come from an adult with an advanced solid tumor such as melanoma, head and neck, liver or kidney cancer.

The chain links TRBV7-9 to TRBJ1-1; a possible D gene is TRBD1 (6 bases). Germline V gene lookup returns CDR1 SEHNR and CDR2 FQNEAQ (reference sequence). V was cut by 2 bases and J by 2 bases, with 9 bases left in between. The CDR3 is 14 residues long. The CDR3 here is CASSLPQGNTEAFF. DNA for the CDR3: TGTGCCAGCAGCTTACCACAGGGTAACACTGAAGCTTTCTTT.

The V gene is TRBV7-8, the J gene TRBJ2-2, with a tentative D call TRBD2 (5 bases). Trimming left V 5 bases short and J 1 base short, with 20 bases between. The CDR3 spans 18 residues. The germline CDR1 and CDR2 sequences are SGHVS and FQNEAQ. CDR3 loop: CASSPDPARVKNTGELFF. In DNA, the CDR3 is TGTGCCAGCAGCCCCGACCCGGCGAGGGTTAAGAACACCGGGGAGCTGTTTTTT.